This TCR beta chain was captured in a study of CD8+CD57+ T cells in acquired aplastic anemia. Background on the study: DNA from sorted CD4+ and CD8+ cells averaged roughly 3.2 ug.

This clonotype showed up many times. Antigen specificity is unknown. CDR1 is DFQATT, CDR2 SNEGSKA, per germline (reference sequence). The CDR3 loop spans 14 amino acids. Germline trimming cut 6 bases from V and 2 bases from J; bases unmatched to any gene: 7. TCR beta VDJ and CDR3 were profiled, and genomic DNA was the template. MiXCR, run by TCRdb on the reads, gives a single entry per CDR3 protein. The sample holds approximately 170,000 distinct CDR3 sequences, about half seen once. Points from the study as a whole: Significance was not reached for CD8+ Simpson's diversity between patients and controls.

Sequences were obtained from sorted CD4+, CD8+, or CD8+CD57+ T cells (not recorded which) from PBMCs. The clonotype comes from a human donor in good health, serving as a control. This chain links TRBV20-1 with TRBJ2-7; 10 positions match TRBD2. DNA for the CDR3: TGCAGTGCCTCAAGCGGGGGGGCCGCCTACGAGCAGTACTTC. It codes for CSASSGGAAYEQYF.